The 25 T cell receptor beta chains presented below share a single source sample, sequenced in a study of T cells after yellow fever vaccination. TCRdb re-analysed the 5' RACE reads in MiXCR, keeping a single row per CDR3 protein. Among 360,000 or so distinct CDR3 sequences listed, 11% were seen once. The sample consisted of PBMCs, taken on the day of the first yellow fever vaccination. Every receptor here comes from a man younger than 35 who received the YFV17D yellow fever vaccine.

The V and J genes are TRBV28 and TRBJ2-7, with D uncertain. Germline V gene sequence: CDR1 MDHEN, CDR2 SYDVKM. CDR3 length: 13 residues. Between the trimmed V and J ends, which lost 4 bases and 4 bases, there was a span of 11 bases. The CDR3 DNA reads TGTGCCAGCAGTTCTACGACTCGGTACGAGCAGTACGTC. It codes for CASSSTTRYEQYV.

This clonotype has just a few counts. The chain uses TRBV6-2 or TRBV6-3 and TRBJ2-1, with a tentative D call TRBD2 (7 bases). Germline assignment: CDR1 MNHEY and CDR2 SVGEGT. Between the trimmed V and J ends, which lost 5 bases and 15 bases, there was a span of 17 bases. This CDR3 region has 12 residues. The CDR3 region is CASSNLGGPAFF. In DNA form, the CDR3 reads TGTGCCAGCAGTAATCTCGGGGGGCCCGCGTTCTTC.

This clonotype occurred a few times. The chain is built from TRBV20-1 and TRBJ2-4, with a weak D call TRBD1 (5 bases). CDR1 is DFQATT, CDR2 SNEGSKA, per germline (reference sequence). The CDR3 totals 14 residues. The V gene lost 1 base and the J gene lost 2 bases, with 9 bases spanning the gap. CDR3 DNA sequence: TGCAGTGCTAGAGGGACACCGCCCAAAAACATTCAGTACTTC. It translates to CSARGTPPKNIQYF.

The chain has TRBV7-8 and TRBJ1-5, with D uncertain. The V end was cut by 5 bases, the J end by 9 bases, with 8 bases between. Germline CDR1 is SGHVS and CDR2 is FQNEAQ. The CDR3 is 11 residues long. CDR3 nucleotides: TGTGCCAGCAGCGCGGGAGGGCCCCAGCATTTT. Encoded protein: CASSAGGPQHF. Supplemented by reference TRBV7-8 and TRBJ1-5, the full variable domain reads GAGVSQSPRYKVAKRGQDVALRCDPISGHVSLFWYQQALGQGPEFLTYFQNEAQLDKSGLPSDRFFAERPEGSVSTLKIQRTQQEDSAVYLCASSAGGPQHFGDGTRLSIL.

This clonotype came up a few times. The gene calls are TRBV27 and TRBJ1-1; no reliable D call. The CDR3 consists of 17 residues. V was clipped by 1 base and J by 2 bases, with 17 bases between them. Germline-derived CDR1 and CDR2 are MNHEY and SMNVEV (reference sequence). CDR3 nucleotides: TGTGCCAGCAGTTTATTCTCAGATCCCGGGGTAAACACTGAAGCTTTCTTT. It translates to CASSLFSDPGVNTEAFF.

This chain links TRBV5-1 with TRBJ2-3; 7 nucleotides align to TRBD1. After removal of 0 bases from V and 2 bases from J, the junction contained 6 bases not matched to a gene. Germline CDR1 is SGHRS and CDR2 is YFSETQ. The CDR3 is 16 residues long. The CDR3 loop is CASSLGLQGNTDTQYF. The CDR3 nucleotides are TGCGCCAGCAGCTTGGGGTTACAGGGGAACACAGATACGCAGTATTTT.

This clonotype was found many times. The chain has TRBV24-1 and TRBJ2-7; 12 bases agree with TRBD1. The CDR3 totals 19 residues. The trim removed 10 bases at V and 4 bases at J, leaving 22 bases unmatched. Looked up from germline, CDR1 is KGHDR and CDR2 is SFDVKD. CDR3: CATRETGTGGAEAGYEQYF. CDR3 DNA sequence: TGTGCCACTCGCGAAACCGGGACAGGGGGCGCTGAGGCCGGTTACGAGCAGTACTTC.

This clonotype was recorded many times. The CDR3 loop is CASSWASGGTNEQFF. The CDR3 coding sequence is TGTGCCAGCAGTTGGGCCAGCGGGGGGACCAATGAGCAGTTCTTC. The V gene is TRBV12-3 or TRBV12-4, the J gene TRBJ2-1; 9 positions match TRBD2. The CDR3 consists of 15 residues. V shed 4 bases and J 6 bases; nucleotides not matched to a gene: 7.

The genes are TRBV18 and TRBJ2-3; 7 bases align to TRBD1. Germline lookup yields CDR1 KGHSH and CDR2 LQKENI. The CDR3 contains 18 residues. V shed 5 bases and J 3 bases; nucleotides not matched to a gene: 17. The CDR3 DNA sequence: TGTGCCAGCTCAGTCAACCTACCAACAGGGGCCGGTACAGATACGCAGTATTTT. This translates into CASSVNLPTGAGTDTQYF.

V and J are TRBV6-1 and TRBJ1-5, with a possible D match to TRBD1 (5 bases). Germline V gives CDR1 MNHNS, CDR2 SASEGT. The germline V and J ends were trimmed by 1 base and 1 base, with 11 bases remaining between them. The CDR3 runs to 16 residues. The CDR3 reads CASSEVPRASNQPQHF. The DNA of the CDR3 is TGTGCCAGCAGTGAAGTCCCCAGGGCGAGCAATCAGCCCCAGCATTTT.

This clonotype has a handful of counts. The chain combines TRBV7-2 with TRBJ2-3, with a tentative D call TRBD2 (6 bases). The germline V gene has CDR1 SGHTA and CDR2 FQGNSA. Trimming stripped 1 base from V and 1 base from J, with 12 bases between. CDR3 length: 16 residues. The CDR3 sequence is CASSLDRWGGTDTQYF. The CDR3 nucleotides are TGTGCCAGCAGCTTAGATAGGTGGGGGGGCACAGATACGCAGTATTTT.

The gene calls are TRBV18 and TRBJ2-7, with D unclear. The germline gives CDR1 KGHSH, CDR2 LQKENI. This CDR3 has 13 residues. Trimming took off 0 bases at V and 0 bases at J, with 3 bases between the two ends. The CDR3 loop reads CASSPPSSYEQYV. DNA of the CDR3: TGTGCCAGCTCACCACCGAGCTCCTACGAGCAGTACGTC.

This clonotype was counted a few times. The chain carries TRBV6-2 or TRBV6-3 and TRBJ2-1; maybe TRBD2 (5 bases). This CDR3 has 17 residues. Trimming pared 2 bases from V and 0 bases from J, leaving 14 bases between. Germline V gene lookup returns CDR1 MNHEY and CDR2 SVGEGT. The CDR3 protein is CASSYLIEGSSYNEQFF. In DNA form, the CDR3 reads TGTGCCAGCAGTTACCTTATCGAGGGAAGCTCCTACAATGAGCAGTTCTTC.

This clonotype showed up just a few times. The V call is TRBV7-9, the J call TRBJ2-5; TRBD1 might be the D (6 bases). This CDR3 has 13 residues. Between the trimmed V and J ends, which lost 1 base and 7 bases, there was a span of 10 bases. Germline values: CDR1 SEHNR, CDR2 FQNEAQ (reference sequence). The CDR3 spells CASSLGLQGTQYF. The CDR3 nucleotides read TGTGCCAGCAGCTTAGGCTTACAGGGGACCCAGTACTTC.

This clonotype occurred a few times. The CDR3, as DNA: TGCAGTGCTACCTCGGGACAGATTAATTCACCCCTCCACTTT. The encoded protein is CSATSGQINSPLHF. The chain recombines TRBV20-1 with TRBJ1-6; TRBD1 aligns across 7 bases. V was pared by 4 bases and J by 6 bases, with 6 bases of the junction left unmatched. In germline, CDR1 is DFQATT, CDR2 SNEGSKA (reference sequence). The CDR3 length is 14 residues.

V and J are TRBV20-1 and TRBJ2-4, with 8 bases fitting TRBD2. Germline CDR1 reads DFQATT; CDR2 reads SNEGSKA (reference sequence). The CDR3 has 14 amino acids. The junction had 2 bases not matched to a gene; V was cut back by 1 base and J by 3 bases. DNA of the CDR3: TGCAGTGCTAGAGCGGGGGGGGTCAAAAACATTCAGTACTTC. Protein product: CSARAGGVKNIQYF.

This clonotype has more than one count but fewer than ten. This sequence joins TRBV4-3 and TRBJ1-1, with no clear D. V was pared by 2 bases and J by 1 base, with 11 bases between. CDR1 and CDR2 from the germline V gene are LGHNA and YSLEER. The CDR3 loop spans 15 amino acids. This chain's CDR3 is CASSQLVAGNTEAFF. The CDR3 DNA reads TGCGCCAGCAGCCAACTTGTAGCAGGGAACACTGAAGCTTTCTTT.

This clonotype came up many times. The V call is TRBV20-1, the J call TRBJ1-1; TRBD1 matches at 10 bases. Germline-derived CDR1 and CDR2 are DFQATT and SNEGSKA (reference sequence). J gave up 4 bases and V 2 bases, and 1 base lay outside the gene matches. The CDR3 consists of 13 residues. The CDR3 nucleotides read TGCAGTGCTAGACGGACAGGGGGCACTGAAGCTTTCTTT. Its protein is CSARRTGGTEAFF.

The chain uses TRBV11-2 and TRBJ2-5; TRBD1 might be the D (6 bases). The CDR3 totals 16 residues. The germline V gene has CDR1 SGHAT and CDR2 FQNNGV. The V end lost 5 bases, the J end lost 1 base, and 17 bases lay between the germline ends. The CDR3 region has the DNA TGTGCCAGCAGCCCTTTGGAACAGGGTTTCCAAGAGACCCAGTACTTC. This encodes CASSPLEQGFQETQYF.

This clonotype was counted at least ten times. The chain carries TRBV5-1 and TRBJ1-3; the D gene is possibly TRBD1 (5 bases). The CDR3 runs to 17 residues. CDR1 is SGHRS and CDR2 is YFSETQ in the germline V gene. V gave up 4 bases and J gave up 0 bases, with 17 bases separating them. DNA for the CDR3: TGCGCCAGCAGCCCAGGCTACAGGCCTGCCTCTGGAAACACCATATATTTT. It is translated as CASSPGYRPASGNTIYF.

The CDR3 loop is CASSRQRQGKYNSPLHF. In DNA, the CDR3 is TGCGCCAGCAGCCGTCAACGGCAGGGGAAGTATAATTCACCCCTCCACTTT. The rearrangement joins TRBV4-3 to TRBJ1-6, with D perhaps matching TRBD1 (6 bases). V was clipped by 4 bases and J by 4 bases, with 17 bases between them. Per germline, CDR1 LGHNA and CDR2 YSLEER. This CDR3 has 17 amino acids.

This clonotype turned up a few times. The chain uses TRBV12-3 or TRBV12-4 and TRBJ2-3; possibly TRBD1 or TRBD2 for D (6 bases each). Trimming cost V 4 bases and J 4 bases, with 12 bases left between them. The CDR3 spans 14 residues. CDR3 in amino acids: CASSSEGVADTQYF. The CDR3 DNA follows: TGTGCCAGCAGTTCGGAGGGGGTTGCAGATACGCAGTATTTT.

The chain employs TRBV5-1 and TRBJ2-6; no definite D call. V gave up 6 bases and J gave up 0 bases, with 7 bases separating them. The length of the CDR3 is 14 residues. CDR1 SGHRS and CDR2 YFSETQ come from the germline V gene. The CDR3 spells CASTESSGANVLTF. The CDR3 DNA follows: TGCGCCAGCACCGAATCCTCTGGGGCCAACGTCCTGACTTTC.

This clonotype occurred many times. The chain is built from TRBV20-1 and TRBJ1-1; 7 nucleotides line up with TRBD1. This CDR3 spans 13 amino acids. V gave up 6 bases and J gave up 2 bases; unmatched junction bases: 6. Germline lookup yields CDR1 DFQATT and CDR2 SNEGSKA (reference sequence). Written as DNA, the CDR3 is TGCAGTGCCACAGGAGGGGGCAACACTGAAGCTTTCTTT. Its protein is CSATGGGNTEAFF.

This chain connects TRBV7-6 to TRBJ2-2; D gene ambiguous. CDR3 length: 13 residues. Between the trimmed V and J ends, which lost 3 bases and 0 bases, there was a span of 2 bases. Germline loops: CDR1 SGHVS, CDR2 FNYEAQ. CDR3: CASSFANTGELFF. The CDR3 DNA reads TGTGCCAGCAGCTTTGCGAACACCGGGGAGCTGTTTTTT.